A single sample gave rise to the 26 T cell receptor beta chains below, sequenced in a study of OX40 agonist ivuxolimab in advanced cancers. Assay: immunoSEQ multiplex PCR; the TCRdb copy retains only in-frame clones and omits some. The sample shows about 67,000 clones, roughly 85% of them seen only once. This specimen was CD4+ or CD8+ T cells sorted from blood, taken in a trial of the OX40 agonist ivuxolimab. The receptors stem from an adult with an advanced solid tumor such as melanoma, head and neck, liver or kidney cancer.

This clone was seen more than once but under ten times. This chain uses TRBV19 with TRBJ2-5; no clear D. Germline V gene lookup returns CDR1 LNHDA and CDR2 SQIVND (reference sequence). V was shortened by 6 bases and J by 0 bases, with 14 bases between the two germline ends. There are 15 residues in the CDR3. The CDR3 protein is CASRPRAWDQETQYF. DNA of the CDR3: TGTGCCAGTAGACCTAGGGCGTGGGACCAAGAGACCCAGTACTTC.

This clone was seen ten or more times. The chain has TRBV2 and TRBJ1-5, with D perhaps TRBD1 (6 bases). The CDR3 contains 15 residues. Germline V gene data show CDR1 as SNHLY and CDR2 as FYNNEI. V was trimmed by 0 bases and J by 6 bases, leaving 12 bases between them. The CDR3 sequence is CASSEAWGARQPQHF. In DNA, the CDR3 is TGTGCCAGCAGTGAAGCCTGGGGGGCGCGTCAGCCCCAGCATTTT.

The gene calls are TRBV2 and TRBJ2-5; no definite D call. The J call may be mistaken, given a closer DNA end match to TRBJ2-7. From germline, CDR1 is SNHLY and CDR2 FYNNEI. The length of the CDR3 is 14 residues. For the CDR3, the DNA is TGTGCCAGCAGTGAACTCGCAACAACCTACGAGCAGTACTTC. It encodes CASSELATTYEQYF.

The rearrangement uses TRBV10-3 and TRBJ2-7, with 7 bases aligning to TRBD2. The V and J ends lost 6 bases and 4 bases, in that order; junction bases with no gene match: 9. Germline CDR1 ENHRY, CDR2 SYGVKD. The CDR3 sequence is 14 residues long. The chain's CDR3 is CAIRDEGRGYEQYF. In DNA, the CDR3 is TGTGCCATCAGGGACGAAGGGCGGGGGTACGAGCAGTACTTC.

The rearrangement links TRBV28 to TRBJ2-5; D assignment may be TRBD1 or TRBD2 (5 bases each). V was shortened by 4 bases and J by 2 bases, with 17 bases between the two germline ends. Germline V gene data show CDR1 as MDHEN and CDR2 as SYDVKM. This CDR3 has 16 residues. This CDR3 is CASSSPGARGQETQYF. The CDR3 nucleotides read TGTGCCAGCAGTTCCCCCGGGGCGAGGGGACAAGAGACCCAGTACTTC.

The chain couples TRBV10-2 to TRBJ1-1; D gene unclear. CDR3 length: 13 amino acids. Per the germline V gene, CDR1 is WSHSY and CDR2 is SAAADI. V was shortened by 4 bases and J by 1 base, with 7 bases between the two germline ends. The DNA for the CDR3 is TGCGCCAGCAGTGGAATCCGGAACACTGAAGCTTTCTTT. It specifies CASSGIRNTEAFF.

V gene TRBV5-1 combines with J gene TRBJ1-1; D not resolved. Trimming cost V 2 bases and J 7 bases, with 15 bases left between them. CDR3 length: 14 amino acids. The V gene's germline CDR1 is SGHRS and CDR2 YFSETQ. Here the CDR3 DNA reads TGCGCCAGCAGCTTCAGGTCGAACGGAGATGAAGCTTTCTTT. This translates into CASSFRSNGDEAFF.

The rearrangement joins TRBV13 to TRBJ2-1; 12 bases map to TRBD2. The CDR3 is made up of 17 amino acids. Germline values: CDR1 PRHDT, CDR2 FYEKMQ (reference sequence). J lost 0 bases, V lost 3 bases, and 3 bases had no gene match. The CDR3 region has the DNA TGTGCCAGCAGCTTCCAGACTAGCGGGAGCTCCTACAATGAGCAGTTCTTC. Translating it yields CASSFQTSGSSYNEQFF.

CDR3 nucleotides: TGTGCCAGCAGTGAAGCAGGGGGTGTCACCGGGGAGCTGTTTTTT. Protein product: CASSEAGGVTGELFF. The chain combines TRBV2 with TRBJ2-2; maybe TRBD1 (6 bases). Germline-derived CDR1 and CDR2 are SNHLY and FYNNEI. The CDR3 has 15 amino acids. With 0 bases removed from V and 4 bases from J, the gap between germline ends came to 9 bases.

V is TRBV30 and J is TRBJ1-1, with no clear D. The CDR3 length is 13 residues. V shed 2 bases and J shed 7 bases, with 14 bases lying between them. CDR1 is GTSNPN, CDR2 SVGIG, per germline (reference sequence). For the CDR3, the DNA is TGTGCCTGGAGTCTACCTAGTCTTGATGAAGCTTTCTTT. Translated: CAWSLPSLDEAFF.

The rearrangement joins TRBV19 to TRBJ2-5; 8 positions match TRBD1. With the DNA end fitting TRBJ2-7 better, the J assignment may be wrong. Germline-derived CDR1 and CDR2 are LNHDA and SQIVND (reference sequence). CDR3 length: 14 residues. CDR3 DNA: TGTGCCAGTAGTGGACCGGGACAGGCCTACGAGCAGTACTTC. Its translation is CASSGPGQAYEQYF.

This rearrangement joins TRBV7-2 to TRBJ2-2; 8 bases align to TRBD1. This CDR3 is built from 15 residues. The germline V gene encodes CDR1 SGHTA and CDR2 FQGNSA. With V trimmed by 5 bases and J by 8 bases, 10 bases remained unmatched. CDR3 sequence reads: CASSPRTGPAGELFF. The CDR3 bases are TGTGCCAGCAGCCCTAGGACAGGGCCGGCAGGGGAGCTGTTTTTT.

The chain employs TRBV4-2 and TRBJ1-2; 7 bases fit TRBD1. The CDR3 is made up of 14 amino acids. Germline V gene data show CDR1 as LGHNA and CDR2 as YNFKEQ. J lost 4 bases, V lost 3 bases, and 5 bases had no gene match. The CDR3 DNA reads as TGTGCCAGCAGCCAGGAAAGGACAGGCTATGGCTACACCTTC. This translates into CASSQERTGYGYTF.

V usage is TRBV7-2 and J usage is TRBJ2-7; possible D gene TRBD1, 6 bases. CDR1 and CDR2 from the germline V gene are SGHTA and FQGNSA. CDR3 length equals 15 residues. Trimming took off 5 bases at V and 2 bases at J, with 16 bases between the two ends. This CDR3 reads CASSLTGARTYEQYF. The CDR3 DNA reads as TGTGCCAGCAGCCTGACAGGTGCTCGAACCTACGAGCAGTACTTC.

The chain couples TRBV4-1 to TRBJ2-1, with D uncertain. V was trimmed by 0 bases and J by 10 bases, leaving 10 bases between them. Germline lookup yields CDR1 MGHRA and CDR2 YSYEKL. The CDR3 has 13 residues. The CDR3 reads CASSQDRFSEQFF. The CDR3 region has the DNA TGCGCCAGCAGCCAAGATCGGTTTAGCGAGCAGTTCTTC.

The chain couples TRBV14 to TRBJ2-7, with D perhaps TRBD1 or TRBD2 (5 bases each). Germline CDR1 and CDR2: SGHDN and FVKESK. Trimming pared 3 bases from V and 6 bases from J, leaving 12 bases between. The CDR3 is 13 amino acids. The CDR3 reads CASSQGPTGEQYF. The CDR3, as DNA: TGTGCCAGCAGCCAGGGACCCACTGGCGAGCAGTACTTC.

This chain joins TRBV6-1 and TRBJ1-1, with 8 bases matching TRBD1. The CDR3 has 14 amino acids. V shed 5 bases and J 0 bases; nucleotides not matched to a gene: 2. CDR1 and CDR2 (germline): MNHNS, SASEGT. Here the CDR3 reads CASSQGALNTEAFF. The CDR3 region has the DNA TGTGCCAGCAGTCAGGGGGCTTTGAACACTGAAGCTTTCTTT.

The chain has TRBV19 and TRBJ2-7; TRBD1 might be the D (5 bases). V was clipped by 3 bases and J by 0 bases, with 6 bases between them. This CDR3 spans 13 amino acids. Germline loops: CDR1 LNHDA, CDR2 SQIVND (reference sequence). The CDR3 DNA is TGTGCCAGTAGTATCCAGGGCTCCTACGAGCAGTACTTC. It yields the protein CASSIQGSYEQYF.

This chain connects TRBV29-1 to TRBJ2-6; D unclear. V lost 2 bases, J lost 0 bases, and 8 bases lay in between. This CDR3 spans 15 amino acids. CDR1 is SQVTM, CDR2 ANQGSEA, per germline. The CDR3 spells CSVEFLDSGANVLTF. CDR3 in DNA: TGCAGCGTTGAATTTCTCGACTCTGGGGCCAACGTCCTGACTTTC.

V usage is TRBV6-5 and J usage is TRBJ2-1; D not certain. V was trimmed by 5 bases and J by 8 bases, leaving 16 bases between them. Germline assignment: CDR1 MNHEY and CDR2 SVGAGI. CDR3 length: 14 residues. Written as DNA, the CDR3 is TGTGCCAGCAGTCCCCGGGTCAAGAGCGATGAGCAGTTCTTC. Its translation: CASSPRVKSDEQFF.

This clone occurred once. The sample carries other DNA sequences with the same CDR3. V is TRBV9 and J is TRBJ2-1, with D perhaps TRBD2 (6 bases). CDR1 is SGDLS and CDR2 is YYNGEE in the germline V gene. The CDR3 has 13 amino acids. V was clipped by 2 bases and J by 4 bases, with 7 bases between them. The CDR3 DNA follows: TGTGCCAGCAGCGTGGGGACTTACAATGAGCAGTTCTTC. Its protein product is CASSVGTYNEQFF.

Worth noting for this clone: This is likely a read error, given that the CDR3 carries no conserved phenylalanine or tryptophan at its end. The chain has TRBV6-1 and TRBJ2-7; 11 bases match TRBD2. J lost 4 bases, V lost 4 bases, and 3 bases had no gene match. This CDR3 has 14 amino acids. Germline values: CDR1 MNHNS, CDR2 SASEGT. CDR3 nucleotide sequence: TGTGCCAGCAGTGTTAGCGGGAGGGTGTACGAGCAGTACCTC. Encoded protein: CASSVSGRVYEQYL.

This clone occurred once. The gene calls are TRBV5-1 and TRBJ2-3, with 10 bases matching TRBD1. The CDR3 is made up of 13 amino acids. The V gene end was trimmed by 9 bases and the J gene end by 3 bases; junction bases not matched to a gene: 4. Germline assignment: CDR1 SGHRS and CDR2 YFSETQ. CDR3 nucleotide sequence: TGCGCCACCGGGACAGGGGAGACAGATACGCAGTATTTT. This translates into CATGTGETDTQYF.

The rearrangement uses TRBV6-5 and TRBJ2-7, with D unclear. CDR3 size: 12 residues. Trimming pared 2 bases from V and 3 bases from J, leaving 5 bases between. Germline V CDR1 and CDR2: MNHEY, SVGAGI. DNA for the CDR3: TGTGCCAGCAGTTACAATTTCTACGAGCAGTACTTC. The encoded protein is CASSYNFYEQYF.

This chain connects TRBV30 to TRBJ1-1, with 12 bases aligning to TRBD1. The germline CDR1 and CDR2 sequences are GTSNPN and SVGIG (reference sequence). Trimming cost V 7 bases and J 11 bases; bases outside gene matches: 8. The CDR3 extends over 12 amino acids. The CDR3 spells CALGQGARWAFF. The DNA for the CDR3 is TGTGCCTTGGGACAGGGGGCGCGATGGGCTTTCTTT.

The chain has TRBV11-1 and TRBJ2-1; 7 bases line up with TRBD2. CDR1 and CDR2 (germline): SGHAT, FQDESV (reference sequence). The CDR3 length is 16 residues. V dropped 4 bases and J dropped 0; count of bases not matched to a gene: 6. DNA of the CDR3: TGTGCCAGCAGCTCACTAGCGTGGAGCTCCTACAATGAGCAGTTCTTC. Translated, it gives CASSSLAWSSYNEQFF.